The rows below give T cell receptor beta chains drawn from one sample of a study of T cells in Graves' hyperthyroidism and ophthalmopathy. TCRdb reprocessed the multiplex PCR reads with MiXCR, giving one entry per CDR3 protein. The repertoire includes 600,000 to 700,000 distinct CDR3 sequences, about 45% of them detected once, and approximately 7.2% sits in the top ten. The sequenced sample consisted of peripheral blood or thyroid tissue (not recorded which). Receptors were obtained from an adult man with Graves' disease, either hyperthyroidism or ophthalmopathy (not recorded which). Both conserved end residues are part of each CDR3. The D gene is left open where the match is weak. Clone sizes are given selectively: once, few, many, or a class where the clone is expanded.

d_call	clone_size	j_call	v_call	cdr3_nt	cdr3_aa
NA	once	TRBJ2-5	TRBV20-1	TGCAGTGCTAGACCGACAGACCTTTATGGCTACACCTTGATGGCCCAGTACTTC	CSARPTDLYGYTLMAQYF
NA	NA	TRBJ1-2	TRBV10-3	TGTGCCATCAGCAGAGCACGTACTAACTATGGCTACACCTTC	CAISRARTNYGYTF
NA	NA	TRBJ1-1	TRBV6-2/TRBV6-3	TGTGCCAGCAGTTACTCGTCACGGGGCCTCGGGACTGAAGCTTTCTTT	CASSYSSRGLGTEAFF
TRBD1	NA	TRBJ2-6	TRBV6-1	TGTGCCAGCAGTGTCAGACAGGGGTCCAACTCTGGGGCCAACGTCCTGACTTTC	CASSVRQGSNSGANVLTF
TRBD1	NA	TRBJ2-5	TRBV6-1	TGTGCCATCAGTGAGGCGGGACAGGGGGGAGAGACCCAGTACTTC	CAISEAGQGGETQYF
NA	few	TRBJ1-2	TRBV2	TGTGCCAGCAGTTACTCGGTAACCAGGTCAATCTATGGCTACACCTTC	CASSYSVTRSIYGYTF
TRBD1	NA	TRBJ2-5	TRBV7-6	TGTGCCAGCAGCGCCGGCCGGACAGGGGGAGAGACCCAGTACTTC	CASSAGRTGGETQYF
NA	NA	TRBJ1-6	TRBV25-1	TGTGCTAGTCCGGGGACCCGGAGTTCACCCCTCCACTTT	CASPGTRSSPLHF
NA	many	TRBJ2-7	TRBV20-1	TGCAGTGCTAGAGATTGGGACATCGTCGCCTACGAGCAGTACTTC	CSARDWDIVAYEQYF
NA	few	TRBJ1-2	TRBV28	TGTGCCAGCAGTTTCGGGTTGTCGACCTTCAACTATGGCTACACCTTC	CASSFGLSTFNYGYTF
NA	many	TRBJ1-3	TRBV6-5	TGTGCCACCTCAAAAGCTGGAAACACCATATATTTT	CATSKAGNTIYF
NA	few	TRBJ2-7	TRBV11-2	TGTGCCAGCAGTTCCCCGACGGGGTTGGAGCAGTACTTC	CASSSPTGLEQYF
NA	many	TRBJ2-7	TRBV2	TGTGCCGGCACAGGGTCTTTTACCGAGCAGTACTTC	CAGTGSFTEQYF
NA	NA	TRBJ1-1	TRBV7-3	TGTGCTAGCAGCTTTGGGGTGCAGGTGGGGAACACTGAAGCTTTCTTT	CASSFGVQVGNTEAFF
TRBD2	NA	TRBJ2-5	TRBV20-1	TGCAGTGCTAGACCTAGCGGGAGTGAGACCCAGTACTTC	CSARPSGSETQYF
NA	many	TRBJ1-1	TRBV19	TGTGCCAGCAGCCCGAGCATGAACACTGAAGCTTTCTTT	CASSPSMNTEAFF
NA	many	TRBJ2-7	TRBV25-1	TGTGCCAGCAGACCAGGGGGGAGCTCCTACGAGCAGTACTTC	CASRPGGSSYEQYF
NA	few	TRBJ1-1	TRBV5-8	TGTGCCAGCAGCCATCCAAAGAACACTGAAGCTTTCTTT	CASSHPKNTEAFF
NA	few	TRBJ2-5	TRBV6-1	TGTGCCAGCAGTGAAGCAAAAGAGACCCAGTACTTC	CASSEAKETQYF
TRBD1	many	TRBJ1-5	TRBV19	TGTGCCAGTAGTAGACAGGGGACAGTTGTTCAGCCCCAGCATTTT	CASSRQGTVVQPQHF
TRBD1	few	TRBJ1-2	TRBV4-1	TGCGCCAGCAGCTCAATCTCGACAGGGAGCTATGGCTACACCTTC	CASSSISTGSYGYTF
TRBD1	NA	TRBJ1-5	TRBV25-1	TGTGCCAGCAGTGCCTTTGGGACAGGGGGCAGGCAGCCCCAGCATTTT	CASSAFGTGGRQPQHF
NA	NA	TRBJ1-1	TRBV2	TGTGAAGCAGGACGGACCACTGAAGCTTTCTTT	CEAGRTTEAFF
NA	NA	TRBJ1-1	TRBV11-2	TGTGCCAGCAGCTTGGGTCGTCAGCTTACTGAAGCTTTCTTT	CASSLGRQLTEAFF
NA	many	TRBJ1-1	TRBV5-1	TGCGCCAGCAGCTTGGCCGCGACGGAGAACACTGAAGCTTTCTTT	CASSLAATENTEAFF
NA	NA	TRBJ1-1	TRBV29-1	TGCAGCGTTGAAGACAGTTTGAACACTGAAGCTTTCTTT	CSVEDSLNTEAFF
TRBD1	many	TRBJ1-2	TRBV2	TGTGCCAGCAGAACAGGGGGCATCGCTGGCTACACCTTC	CASRTGGIAGYTF
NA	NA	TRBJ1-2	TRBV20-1	TGCAGTGCTAGAGAAGAGACCAGGGACGGCTACACCTTC	CSAREETRDGYTF
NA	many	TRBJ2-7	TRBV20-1	TGCAGTGCTAGGACGACAGATACCTACGAGCAGTACTTC	CSARTTDTYEQYF
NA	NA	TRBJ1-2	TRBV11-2	TGTGCCAGCAGCCAAGAGGTTAGCACTAACTATGGCTACACCTTC	CASSQEVSTNYGYTF
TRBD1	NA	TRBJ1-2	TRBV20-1	TGCAGTGCCAACGCCGATGCAGGGGGCTACTATGGCTACACCTTC	CSANADAGGYYGYTF
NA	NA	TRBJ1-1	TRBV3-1	TGTGCCAGCAGCCTAAGGCAGGGTTCGATCACTGAAGCTTTCTTT	CASSLRQGSITEAFF
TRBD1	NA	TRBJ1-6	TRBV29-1	TGCAGCGTTTGGACAGGGGGAACTCCTAATTCACCCCTCCACTTT	CSVWTGGTPNSPLHF
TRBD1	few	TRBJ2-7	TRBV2	TGTGCCAGCAGTTGGGACAGGGTGCCCTACGAGCAGTACTTC	CASSWDRVPYEQYF
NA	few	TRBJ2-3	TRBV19	TGTGCCAGTAGTCCAAGAGACACAGATACGCAGTATTTT	CASSPRDTDTQYF
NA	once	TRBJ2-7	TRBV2	TGTGCCAGCAGTGAAGGGTTAGGCAATCACCTCTCCTACAAGCAGTACTTC	CASSEGLGNHLSYKQYF
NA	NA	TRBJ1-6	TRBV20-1	TGCAGTGCTAGAGTCGGGGGTGGAAATTCACCCCTCCACTTT	CSARVGGGNSPLHF
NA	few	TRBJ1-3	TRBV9	TGTGCCAGCAGCGTAGCGGGATCGGGGGGAAACACCATATATTTT	CASSVAGSGGNTIYF
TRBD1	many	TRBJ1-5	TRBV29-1	TGCAGCGCCGGGACAGGTAATCAGCCCCAGCATTTT	CSAGTGNQPQHF
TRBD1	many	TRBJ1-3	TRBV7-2	TGTGCCAGCAGCTCAGGGATCGCAGGGGGCGCGAGTGGAAACACCATATATTTT	CASSSGIAGGASGNTIYF
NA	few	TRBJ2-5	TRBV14	TGTGCCAGCAGCCTGCAGGGACGCGGGACCCAGTACTTC	CASSLQGRGTQYF
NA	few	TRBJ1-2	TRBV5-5	TGTGCCAGCAGCCGAGTACGGGACTATGGCTACACCTTC	CASSRVRDYGYTF
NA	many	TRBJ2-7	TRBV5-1	TGCGCCAGCAGCTTGGAGGAGGGGTCCTACGAGCAGTACTTC	CASSLEEGSYEQYF
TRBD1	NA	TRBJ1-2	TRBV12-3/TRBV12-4	TGTGCCAGCAGTCCTGACCCCGACAGGGGGCATAGTGGCTACACCTTC	CASSPDPDRGHSGYTF
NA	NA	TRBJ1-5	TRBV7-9	TGTGCCAGCAGCGCCGCCTACAATCAGCCCCAGCATTTT	CASSAAYNQPQHF
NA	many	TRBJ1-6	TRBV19	TGTGCCAGTAGTATGCGGGGAGGGGGTAGTTCACCCCTCCACTTT	CASSMRGGGSSPLHF
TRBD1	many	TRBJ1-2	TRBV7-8	TGTGCCAGCAGCCCCTCCACAGGGGATGGCTACACCTTC	CASSPSTGDGYTF
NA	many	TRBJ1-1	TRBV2	TGTGCCAGCCTAAGGGAGGAGGCGGGCACTGAAGCTTTCTTT	CASLREEAGTEAFF
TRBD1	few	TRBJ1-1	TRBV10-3	TGTGCCATATCAGTGGACAGGGCCTTGAACACTGAAGCTTTCTTT	CAISVDRALNTEAFF
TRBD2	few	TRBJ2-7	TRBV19	TGTGCCAGTAGTACTAGAGCGGGGCCCTACGAGCAGTACTTC	CASSTRAGPYEQYF
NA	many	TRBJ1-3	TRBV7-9	TGTGCCAGCAGCTCGCCGGGAGGAAACACCATATATTTT	CASSSPGGNTIYF